Listed below are T cell receptor beta chains from one sample, sequenced in a study of tumor-infiltrating lymphocytes in primary liver carcinoma. Via MiXCR, TCRdb re-called the multiplex PCR reads, giving one row per CDR3 protein. The sample has about 200,000 distinct CDR3 sequences; around 85% are singletons. Input material: tumor tissue from primary liver carcinoma. The receptors here all came from a man aged 35 to 55 with primary liver carcinoma and hepatitis B virus infection. Both conserved end residues are part of each CDR3. A D gene is named only where the DNA matches it firmly. Clone size is given for some rows only: seen once, a few or many times, or a class if the clone is expanded.

d_gene,abundance,v_gene,j_gene,CDR3nt,CDR3aa
NA,NA,TRBV7-8,TRBJ2-5,TGTGCCAGCGGCGTCGGGGTCCGTGAGACCCAGTACTTC,CASGVGVRETQYF
NA,NA,TRBV7-9,TRBJ2-7,TGTGCCAGCAGCACTACGGGCCCCCCATACAAGCAATACTTC,CASSTTGPPYKQYF
NA,NA,TRBV6-5,TRBJ2-7,TGTGTCAGTGGACGAGGGGATAGCGTATCTTACGAGCAGTACTTC,CVSGRGDSVSYEQYF
NA,NA,TRBV6-1,TRBJ2-3,TGTGCCAGGAGTGCCAGTGGGAGAGGGGATACGCAGTATTTT,CARSASGRGDTQYF
NA,NA,TRBV6-6,TRBJ1-1,TGTGCCAGCAGTCGACACATGAAGACTGAAGCTTTCTTC,CASSRHMKTEAFF
NA,NA,TRBV11-2,TRBJ1-2,TGTGCTAGCAGCTTAGATTCGGTAGCGTATTCTCAAGGCTACACCTTC,CASSLDSVAYSQGYTF
NA,once,TRBV11-1,TRBJ2-1,TGTGCCAGCAGCCTAGGACAGTGGGTAATTCAAGAGACCCAGTTCTTC,CASSLGQWVIQETQFF
TRBD1,NA,TRBV6-6,TRBJ1-6,TGTGCCAGTAGTCTCGGGACAGGGCGCAATCCACCCCTCCACTTT,CASSLGTGRNPPLHF
NA,NA,TRBV5-1,TRBJ2-7,TGCGCCAGCAACCCAATCATGGACATGGGGGAGCAGTACTTC,CASNPIMDMGEQYF
NA,NA,TRBV6-6,TRBJ2-7,TGTGCCAGCATCGGGTACAGCGATTACACCTACGGACAGTACTTT,CASIGYSDYTYGQYF
TRBD1,NA,TRBV20-1,TRBJ1-1,TGCAGTGCTAGCAGGGACAGCTTGAACACTGAAGCTTTCTTT,CSASRDSLNTEAFF
NA,once,TRBV29-1,TRBJ2-7,TGTAGTGTTGTAGAGGGGCTCTACGGGCAGTACTTC,CSVVEGLYGQYF
TRBD1,NA,TRBV5-6,TRBJ1-1,TGTGCCAGCAGCGCACAACAGGGGCAGACTGAAGCTTTCTTT,CASSAQQGQTEAFF
TRBD1,NA,TRBV12-3/TRBV12-4,TRBJ1-2,TGTGGCAGCAGTCCTCAGACAGGGTACTATGACTACACCTTC,CGSSPQTGYYDYTF
NA,few,TRBV29-1,TRBJ2-1,TGCAGCATGAAAGTATATGAGCAGTTCTTC,CSMKVYEQFF
NA,NA,TRBV5-1,TRBJ2-7,TGCGCCAGCAGCCTGCTCGGGACTGACTCCTACGAGCAGTACTTC,CASSLLGTDSYEQYF
TRBD1,NA,TRBV12-3/TRBV12-4,TRBJ2-2,TGTGCCAGCAGTTTTGGCAGGGGGCCGACAGGGGAGCTGTTTTTT,CASSFGRGPTGELFF
NA,NA,TRBV6-2/TRBV6-3,TRBJ2-1,TGTGCCAACACTTACACGGAGAGCTCCTACAATGAGCAGTTCTTC,CANTYTESSYNEQFF
NA,NA,TRBV6-1,TRBJ2-7,TGTGCCAGCGATAAGGCAGACTACGAGCAGTGCTTC,CASDKADYEQCF
NA,NA,TRBV6-1,TRBJ2-1,TGTGCCAACACTCCTTATCTTAGCGGAGGCTACAATGGGCAGTTCTTC,CANTPYLSGGYNGQFF
NA,NA,TRBV7-3,TRBJ1-1,TGTGCCAGCAGCCCCAACGACGGGATACGCGCTTTCTTT,CASSPNDGIRAFF